A selection of T cell receptor beta chains follows, all from one sample in a study of T cell repertoires in cytomegalovirus infection. Their cognate antigens are unknown. TCRdb passed the reads through MiXCR, listing each CDR3 protein once. This sample has about half a million distinct CDR3 sequences, with roughly 34% found just once. This sample comprised cultured PBMCs, obtained from culture after CMV antigen stimulation. The source of these receptors is a human donor in good health (CMV status not recorded). Some clones in this sample may be carry-over from other donors' samples. Both conserved end residues are part of each CDR3. The D gene is left open where the match is weak. Clone size is not always given. Where it is, it says once, few, many or a class for expanded clones.

J | size | D | V | CDR3 | DNA
TRBJ1-5 | NA | TRBD1 | TRBV25-1 | CASSGQGESQPQHF | TGTGCCAGCAGTGGACAGGGCGAAAGTCAGCCCCAGCATTTT
TRBJ2-3 | few | NA | TRBV7-6 | CASSPRPGIGTDTQYF | TGTGCCAGCAGCCCCCGGCCAGGGATCGGCACAGATACGCAGTATTTT
TRBJ2-1 | NA | TRBD2 | TRBV6-2/TRBV6-3 | CASCYSPGLADNEQFF | TGTGCCAGCTGTTACTCCCCGGGACTAGCCGACAATGAGCAGTTCTTC
TRBJ2-3 | NA | NA | TRBV28 | CASNNPKHTQYF | TGTGCCAGCAATAACCCCAAACATACGCAGTATTTT
TRBJ2-1 | few | TRBD2 | TRBV7-2 | CASSLVGTSGSNEQFF | TGTGCCAGCAGCTTAGTCGGGACTAGCGGGAGTAATGAGCAGTTCTTC
TRBJ1-3 | NA | NA | TRBV10-1 | CASSETVESTIYF | TGCGCCAGCAGTGAGACGGTCGAATCCACCATATATTTT
TRBJ2-1 | NA | TRBD1 | TRBV6-5 | CASSSITGQLSWRYNEQFF | TGTGCCAGCAGTTCTATTACGGGACAGCTTTCCTGGAGGTACAATGAGCAGTTCTTC
TRBJ2-1 | NA | TRBD2 | TRBV2 | CASKSSGTSSYNEQFF | TGTGCCAGCAAGTCCAGCGGGACTAGCTCCTACAATGAGCAGTTCTTC
TRBJ1-1 | NA | NA | TRBV12-3/TRBV12-4 | CASRSSASGTEAFF | TGTGCCAGCAGGTCGAGTGCGTCGGGCACTGAAGCTTTCTTT
TRBJ2-5 | NA | TRBD2 | TRBV12-3/TRBV12-4 | CASSFRLAGGSSHF | TGTGCCAGCAGTTTTAGGCTAGCGGGAGGTTCTTCGCACTTC
TRBJ1-3 | NA | TRBD1 | TRBV19 | CASSRDRWDSGNTIYF | TGTGCCAGTAGCCGGGACAGATGGGACTCTGGAAACACCATATATTTT
TRBJ2-3 | few | TRBD2 | TRBV4-1 | CASSQGRGRAWRDTQYF | TGCGCCAGCAGCCAAGGTCGCGGGAGGGCCTGGAGAGATACGCAGTATTTT
TRBJ2-1 | NA | TRBD2 | TRBV7-6 | CASSYHMRTSGRNEQFF | TGTGCCAGCAGCTACCACATGAGGACTAGCGGGAGGAATGAGCAGTTCTTC
TRBJ1-2 | many | TRBD1 | TRBV7-2 | CASTLIGTGGIGGYTF | TGTGCCAGCACCCTTATAGGGACAGGGGGCATTGGTGGCTACACCTTC
TRBJ2-5 | NA | NA | TRBV5-4 | CASNPGGGSRETQYF | TGTGCCAGCAACCCCGGGGGTGGGAGTAGAGAGACCCAGTACTTC
TRBJ1-1 | NA | TRBD1 | TRBV2 | CASSAGRGRGVEAFF | TGTGCCAGCAGTGCCGGGAGGGGGCGCGGCGTTGAAGCTTTCTTT
TRBJ1-4 | few | TRBD1 | TRBV10-3 | CAISRTGDYRNEKLFF | TGTGCCATCAGCAGGACAGGGGACTACCGGAATGAAAAACTGTTTTTT
TRBJ2-3 | NA | TRBD1 | TRBV9 | CASSASTGGRDTQYF | TGTGCCAGCAGCGCCTCGACAGGGGGGAGAGATACGCAGTATTTT
TRBJ2-2 | few | TRBD2 | TRBV6-2/TRBV6-3 | CASSTLGLAMNTGELFF | TGTGCCAGCAGCACCTTAGGACTAGCGATGAACACCGGGGAGCTGTTTTTT
TRBJ2-2 | many | TRBD2 | TRBV7-2 | CASSLPGTSSNTGELFF | TGTGCCAGCAGCTTACCGGGGACTAGCAGTAACACCGGGGAGCTGTTTTTT
TRBJ2-7 | NA | NA | TRBV6-5 | CASSPADLTYEQYF | TGTGCCAGCAGCCCGGCGGACTTAACCTACGAGCAGTACTTC
TRBJ2-7 | NA | TRBD2 | TRBV10-3 | CAIRPGLADEQYF | TGTGCCATCAGACCGGGACTAGCGGACGAGCAGTACTTC
TRBJ1-2 | few | TRBD1 | TRBV10-3 | CAISDGQGPYGYTF | TGTGCCATCAGTGACGGACAGGGCCCCTATGGCTACACCTTC
TRBJ1-3 | NA | NA | TRBV6-5 | CASSYLGHAGNTIYF | TGTGCCAGCAGTTACCTCGGACATGCTGGAAACACCATATATTTT
TRBJ1-4 | NA | NA | TRBV19 | CASSPGLDEKLFF | TGTGCCAGTAGCCCGGGACTTGATGAAAAACTGTTTTTT
TRBJ1-6 | many | NA | TRBV7-2 | CASSFSKGPNSPLHF | TGTGCCAGCAGCTTTTCGAAGGGGCCTAATTCACCCCTCCACTTT
TRBJ2-3 | NA | NA | TRBV4-1 | CASSQGGGTDTQYF | TGCGCCAGCAGCCAAGGGGGAGGAACAGATACGCAGTATTTT
TRBJ2-7 | few | TRBD2 | TRBV7-2 | CASSLRPGLAGYEQYF | TGTGCCAGCAGCTTGCGACCGGGACTAGCGGGATACGAGCAGTACTTC
TRBJ1-3 | many | TRBD1 | TRBV7-2 | CASSLWTGTAGNTIYF | TGTGCCAGCAGCTTATGGACAGGGACAGCGGGAAACACCATATATTTT
TRBJ2-1 | many | NA | TRBV7-9 | CASSLGTNEQFF | TGTGCCAGCAGCTTAGGGACTAATGAGCAGTTCTTC
TRBJ2-1 | NA | TRBD2 | TRBV15 | CATSRDRASGRAEQFF | TGTGCCACCAGCAGAGATAGGGCTAGCGGGAGGGCCGAGCAGTTCTTC
TRBJ2-1 | few | NA | TRBV7-6 | CASSIGSPNEQFF | TGTGCCAGCAGCATCGGGTCGCCCAATGAGCAGTTCTTC
TRBJ2-1 | NA | NA | TRBV29-1 | CSVETERSSYNEQFF | TGCAGCGTTGAGACAGAGCGGAGCTCCTACAATGAGCAGTTCTTC
TRBJ1-5 | few | NA | TRBV7-2 | CASSLGDEGVWSNQPQHF | TGTGCCAGCAGCTTGGGGGACGAAGGGGTTTGGAGCAATCAGCCCCAGCATTTT
TRBJ2-3 | NA | NA | TRBV4-1 | CASSPAGWTDTQYF | TGCGCCAGCAGCCCGGCGGGCTGGACAGATACGCAGTATTTT